This T cell receptor beta chain was identified during a study of T cells in Graves' hyperthyroidism and ophthalmopathy (dated by TCRdb to between 2018 and 2020). General notes on the study: Peripheral blood was sampled at the time of initial diagnosis, prior to any treatment. TCR V-J signatures able to tell the groups apart were searched for in a discovery cohort of around 95 patients, of whom 43 had Graves' ophthalmopathy and roughly 59 had stable Graves' hyperthyroidism. Prospective prediction of ophthalmopathy was tested in an independent validation cohort consisting of about 19 hyperthyroidism patients and approximately 16 patients who later progressed to ophthalmopathy. The roughly 91 discovery patients were randomly divided into training and test sets at a 7:3 ratio. The study also compared thyroid tissue and blood T-cell repertoires from roughly six Graves' hyperthyroidism patients. After blood sampling, hyperthyroidism patients were treated with methimazole at a starting dose of 30 mg daily, and ophthalmopathy patients were treated with high-dose intravenous methylprednisolone. The paper describes TCR Vbeta CDR3 sequencing of some 130 peripheral blood samples, made up of about 41 ophthalmopathy patients, over 70 hyperthyroidism patients and around 17 progressor patients.

Overall study results and their limits: Most expanded thyroid clonotypes (frequency above 0.001) were also detected in blood, a finding suggesting that blood repertoires may reflect thyroid immune responses. In validation, progression to ophthalmopathy was predicted by the model with 70% to 71% sensitivity and 72% to 85% specificity, a median of around 5.9 months before onset. Sample size was not statistically predetermined, and blinding of investigators to group allocation was not performed. In cross-validation, a model built on a 13 V-J signature told ophthalmopathy apart from stable hyperthyroidism with approximately 90% sensitivity and 81% to 82% specificity, and in testing the same model reached 80%/75%.

Amplification of TCR beta CDR3 regions was carried out from RNA transcripts. For the first round of RT-PCR on the TCR CDR3, the HTBI primer set was used together with the Qiagen OneStep RT-PCR kit. The libraries were constructed in a second round of multiplex PCR and then size-selected and purified. Sequencing of the libraries was done on an Illumina HiSeq2000 using paired-end 100 bp reads. The study's own analysis went as follows. SOAPnuke was used to process the raw data, removing reads that contained adapters or uncalled bases, had a mean Phred below 15, or lacked an exact match to the constant primer or identifier. High-quality paired reads were merged with COPE v1.2.5, and unique nucleotide sequences were defined as clonotypes. MiTCR v1.1 was used to align the clonotypes against IMGT TRBV, TRBD and TRBJ reference segments. Only V-J combinations with frequency above 0.0001, covering 98% to 99.2% of repertoires, were analysed. A TCS score was defined as the ratio of F50 (clonal expansion) to E x V (chaos), with BLOSUM62-based TCRdist applied between CDR3 peptides within each V-J. Welch's t-statistics and random forest reduced roughly 530 V-J features to 13, which were used in a naive Bayes classifier (R e1071). Clones were called with MiXCR by TCRdb after fastp trimmed the public reads at Q25, and only in-frame beta chains were retained. Identical CDR3 proteins give one entry, which carries the most common genes and DNA. The V and J calls reflect TCRdb's pipeline rather than the authors' work. This sample lists over 300,000 distinct CDR3 sequences; around 13% were detected once. Of the sample, roughly 33% falls within the top ten clones.

This clonotype was counted many times. It lacks a known antigen. Per-nucleotide qualities are absent, and no much larger clonotype sits a single base away. In the ophthalmopathy patients, disease was moderately to severely active, with a Clinical Activity Score of 3 or more, a NOSPECS grade of 4 or more, and a duration of less than 3 months. Patients with uncontrolled infections, other autoimmune diseases, pregnancy or lactation were excluded. Clinical symptoms, serum thyroxine and TRAb, thyroid ultrasound, and orbital computed tomography formed the basis for the diagnoses. PBMCs were isolated from more than 8 ml of fresh peripheral blood by Ficoll-Paque density gradient centrifugation. Total RNA was extracted using Trizol reagent, and RNA quality was assessed on an Agilent 2100 Bioanalyzer. The CDR3 runs 16 amino acids, cysteine and phenylalanine included. The only DNA kept is the CDR3, 48 bases in frame from the first base. Germline trimming: 3 bases from V, 6 bases from J; junction bases outside gene matches: 7. Looking up the germline V gene (reference sequence) yields CDR1 SEHNR and CDR2 FQNEAQ.

Sequenced input: blood. The receptor was derived from a woman between 35 and 50 years old with Graves' ophthalmopathy. The rearranged segments are TRBV7-9 and TRBJ2-1; TRBD2 fits 11 bases in the junction. At the DNA level, the sequence is TGTGCCAGCAGCTTGACTAGCGGGAAGAACCTCAATGAGCAGTTCTTC. Translated, this gives CASSLTSGKNLNEQFF.